A selection of T cell receptor beta chains follows, all from one sample in a study of blood T cells in healthy people across ages. MiXCR, applied by TCRdb to the 5' RACE reads, yields one record per CDR3 protein. This table has some 700,000 distinct CDR3 sequences, roughly 44% appearing once. Sequenced: blood. The source is a woman aged 60-75 years in good health. Both conserved end residues are part of each CDR3. Fields, in order: CDR3 length, V gene, D gene, clone size, J gene, CDR3 DNA, CDR3 protein. The D gene is left open where the match is weak. For some rows the clone size is stated as once, few or many, or as a class when expanded; others skip it.

len: 15
v_gene: TRBV7-9
d_gene: TRBD2
abundance: NA
j_gene: TRBJ2-5
CDR3nt: TGTGCCAGCAGCCAAGGGACTAGCGGGAGCGATGAGCAGTACTTC
CDR3aa: CASSQGTSGSDEQYF

len: 12
v_gene: TRBV13
d_gene: NA
abundance: few
j_gene: TRBJ2-1
CDR3nt: TGTGCCAGCAGCTTACACCTTGACGAGCAGTTCTTC
CDR3aa: CASSLHLDEQFF

len: 11
v_gene: TRBV7-9
d_gene: TRBD1
abundance: few
j_gene: TRBJ2-1
CDR3nt: TGTACAGGGGACGTTTACAATGAGCAGTTCTTC
CDR3aa: CTGDVYNEQFF

len: 15
v_gene: TRBV10-3
d_gene: TRBD1
abundance: many
j_gene: TRBJ2-5
CDR3nt: TGTGCCATCAGTGGACAGGGTGGGGGCCAAGAGACCCAGTACTTC
CDR3aa: CAISGQGGGQETQYF

len: 15
v_gene: TRBV6-2/TRBV6-3
d_gene: NA
abundance: NA
j_gene: TRBJ1-1
CDR3nt: TGTGCCAGCCGCCAAGGGAGAGCGCACAACACTGAAGCTTTCTTT
CDR3aa: CASRQGRAHNTEAFF

len: 14
v_gene: TRBV7-6
d_gene: NA
abundance: few
j_gene: TRBJ2-7
CDR3nt: TGTGCCAGCAGCGTAACAGAACAGGGTTACGAGCAGTACTTC
CDR3aa: CASSVTEQGYEQYF

len: 12
v_gene: TRBV12-3/TRBV12-4
d_gene: NA
abundance: few
j_gene: TRBJ2-3
CDR3nt: TGTGCCAGCACCCCGAATTCAGATACGCAGTATTTT
CDR3aa: CASTPNSDTQYF

len: 12
v_gene: TRBV5-5
d_gene: NA
abundance: few
j_gene: TRBJ2-3
CDR3nt: TGTGCCAGCGTAACGGGGACAGATACGCAGTATTTT
CDR3aa: CASVTGTDTQYF

len: 13
v_gene: TRBV29-1
d_gene: NA
abundance: few
j_gene: TRBJ2-7
CDR3nt: TGCAGCGTTGAAGGCCCAGGCGACTACGAGCAGTACTTC
CDR3aa: CSVEGPGDYEQYF

len: 11
v_gene: TRBV6-1
d_gene: NA
abundance: few
j_gene: TRBJ1-1
CDR3nt: TGTGCCAGCAGTGAATGGCAGAGGGCTTTCTTT
CDR3aa: CASSEWQRAFF

len: 12
v_gene: TRBV2
d_gene: NA
abundance: few
j_gene: TRBJ1-2
CDR3nt: TGTGCCAGCAGTGGGGCAGGGTATGGCTACACCTTC
CDR3aa: CASSGAGYGYTF

len: 15
v_gene: TRBV6-2/TRBV6-3
d_gene: TRBD1
abundance: many
j_gene: TRBJ2-1
CDR3nt: TGTGCCAGCAGTTCTGGACAGGGTTATGACAATGAGCAGTTCTTC
CDR3aa: CASSSGQGYDNEQFF

len: 13
v_gene: TRBV7-8
d_gene: NA
abundance: many
j_gene: TRBJ2-7
CDR3nt: TGTGCCAGCAGCTTAAGGAGGAGGGACGAGCAGTACTTC
CDR3aa: CASSLRRRDEQYF

len: 15
v_gene: TRBV7-3
d_gene: TRBD1
abundance: NA
j_gene: TRBJ1-2
CDR3nt: TGTGCCAGCAGTCAGTCCAGGGACAGTGATTATGGCTACACCTTC
CDR3aa: CASSQSRDSDYGYTF

len: 14
v_gene: TRBV20-1
d_gene: TRBD1
abundance: NA
j_gene: TRBJ1-5
CDR3nt: TGCAGTGCCGCCTGGGACAGGGGAGAACAGCCCCAGCATTTT
CDR3aa: CSAAWDRGEQPQHF

len: 15
v_gene: TRBV12-3/TRBV12-4
d_gene: NA
abundance: few
j_gene: TRBJ2-5
CDR3nt: TGTGCCAGCAGACCTACAGGGTTTTCGACAGAGACCCAGTACTTC
CDR3aa: CASRPTGFSTETQYF

len: 14
v_gene: TRBV20-1
d_gene: TRBD2
abundance: few
j_gene: TRBJ2-7
CDR3nt: TGCAGTGCTAGAGATATCGGGGGGTCCTACGAGCAGTACTTC
CDR3aa: CSARDIGGSYEQYF

len: 16
v_gene: TRBV4-1
d_gene: TRBD1
abundance: NA
j_gene: TRBJ1-5
CDR3nt: TGCGCCAGCAGCCAGGAGACAGGGGCGAGCAATCAGCCCCAGCATTTT
CDR3aa: CASSQETGASNQPQHF

len: 15
v_gene: TRBV6-1
d_gene: TRBD1
abundance: NA
j_gene: TRBJ2-5
CDR3nt: TGTGCCAGCAGAACCGGGACAGGGCAATCCGAGACCCAGTACTTC
CDR3aa: CASRTGTGQSETQYF

len: 15
v_gene: TRBV9
d_gene: TRBD2
abundance: NA
j_gene: TRBJ2-7
CDR3nt: TGTGCCAGCAGCGTAGGAGCGGGAAATTACAATGAGCAGTACTTC
CDR3aa: CASSVGAGNYNEQYF

len: 15
v_gene: TRBV7-2
d_gene: TRBD1
abundance: NA
j_gene: TRBJ1-2
CDR3nt: TGTGCCAGCAGCTTAGGAATCGCCAGGGGGAGGGGCTACACCTTC
CDR3aa: CASSLGIARGRGYTF

len: 13
v_gene: TRBV2
d_gene: TRBD1
abundance: NA
j_gene: TRBJ1-2
CDR3nt: TGTGCCAGCGGCGGGACAGAGAACTATGGCTACACCTTC
CDR3aa: CASGGTENYGYTF

len: 13
v_gene: TRBV18
d_gene: NA
abundance: NA
j_gene: TRBJ1-2
CDR3nt: TGTGCCAGCTCTCCCGCGGAGAACTATGGCTACACCTTC
CDR3aa: CASSPAENYGYTF

len: 17
v_gene: TRBV12-3/TRBV12-4
d_gene: NA
abundance: NA
j_gene: TRBJ2-6
CDR3nt: TGTGCCAGCAGTAATACGGGACGGACGAGTGGGGCCAACGTCCTGACTTTC
CDR3aa: CASSNTGRTSGANVLTF

len: 17
v_gene: TRBV3-1
d_gene: NA
abundance: many
j_gene: TRBJ2-7
CDR3nt: TGTGCCAGCAGCCAAGGGGCACCCGGGGCTTGGAAGAACGAGCAGTACTTC
CDR3aa: CASSQGAPGAWKNEQYF

len: 13
v_gene: TRBV18
d_gene: NA
abundance: many
j_gene: TRBJ2-5
CDR3nt: TGTGCCAGCTCACCGTTCAGGGGATGGGAGCAGTACTTC
CDR3aa: CASSPFRGWEQYF

len: 13
v_gene: TRBV28
d_gene: NA
abundance: NA
j_gene: TRBJ1-5
CDR3nt: TGTGCCAGCACCGAGGGTGGCCATCGGCCCCAGCATTTT
CDR3aa: CASTEGGHRPQHF

len: 14
v_gene: TRBV7-2
d_gene: NA
abundance: many
j_gene: TRBJ2-3
CDR3nt: TGTGCCAGCAGCTCGGGGGCTCGCACAGATACGCAGTATTTT
CDR3aa: CASSSGARTDTQYF

len: 17
v_gene: TRBV6-5
d_gene: NA
abundance: NA
j_gene: TRBJ2-1
CDR3nt: TGTGCCAGCAGTTACTCCAGGAGTCCGCGGATCAACAGTGAGCAGTTCTTC
CDR3aa: CASSYSRSPRINSEQFF

len: 15
v_gene: TRBV7-6
d_gene: NA
abundance: NA
j_gene: TRBJ2-3
CDR3nt: TGTGCCAGCAGCCCTACCGGGACGGAAACAGGTACGCAGTATTTT
CDR3aa: CASSPTGTETGTQYF

len: 14
v_gene: TRBV29-1
d_gene: NA
abundance: NA
j_gene: TRBJ2-1
CDR3nt: TGCAGCGTTGAAAATCCAGGGAACTACAATGAGCAGTTCTTC
CDR3aa: CSVENPGNYNEQFF

len: 15
v_gene: TRBV29-1
d_gene: TRBD1
abundance: once
j_gene: TRBJ2-7
CDR3nt: TGCAGCGTTGAGGAGGACAGGGGGCCTTCCTACGAGCAGTACTTC
CDR3aa: CSVEEDRGPSYEQYF

len: 14
v_gene: TRBV7-3
d_gene: TRBD1
abundance: NA
j_gene: TRBJ2-3
CDR3nt: TGTGCCAGCAGCCGGGACAGGGGGCCGTATACGCAGTATTTT
CDR3aa: CASSRDRGPYTQYF

len: 13
v_gene: TRBV12-3/TRBV12-4
d_gene: NA
abundance: NA
j_gene: TRBJ1-1
CDR3nt: TGTGCCAGCAGTTTTTCGGCCCCTTATAGGGCTTTCTTT
CDR3aa: CASSFSAPYRAFF

len: 16
v_gene: TRBV13
d_gene: TRBD2
abundance: few
j_gene: TRBJ2-1
CDR3nt: TGTGCCAGCAGCTCTCCGGGACCCCGGGGGGGAAATGAGCAGTTCTTC
CDR3aa: CASSSPGPRGGNEQFF

len: 13
v_gene: TRBV7-8
d_gene: NA
abundance: NA
j_gene: TRBJ2-1
CDR3nt: TGTGCCAGCTTATATAGCGACTCTGATGAGCAGTTCTTC
CDR3aa: CASLYSDSDEQFF

len: 15
v_gene: TRBV7-2
d_gene: NA
abundance: NA
j_gene: TRBJ1-6
CDR3nt: TGTGCCAGCAGCGCAAACCCCGGACCAAGTTCACCCCTCCACTTT
CDR3aa: CASSANPGPSSPLHF

len: 16
v_gene: TRBV6-1
d_gene: TRBD1
abundance: NA
j_gene: TRBJ1-5
CDR3nt: TGTGCCAGCAGTGAAGCTGGACAGGGACGCAATCAGCCCCAGCATTTT
CDR3aa: CASSEAGQGRNQPQHF

len: 15
v_gene: TRBV7-3
d_gene: NA
abundance: few
j_gene: TRBJ2-3
CDR3nt: TGTGCCAGCAGGAGAGGACAGACTAGCACAGATACGCAGTATTTT
CDR3aa: CASRRGQTSTDTQYF

len: 16
v_gene: TRBV12-3/TRBV12-4
d_gene: TRBD2
abundance: many
j_gene: TRBJ2-1
CDR3nt: TGTGCCAGCAGTTTAGCTGGAGCGGGAGATCACAATGAGCAGTTCTTC
CDR3aa: CASSLAGAGDHNEQFF

len: 16
v_gene: TRBV21-1
d_gene: NA
abundance: NA
j_gene: TRBJ2-5
CDR3nt: TGTGCCAGCAGCAAAGAGAAGGGACAGGGGGAAGAGACCCAGTACTTC
CDR3aa: CASSKEKGQGEETQYF

len: 18
v_gene: TRBV24-1
d_gene: TRBD2
abundance: NA
j_gene: TRBJ2-3
CDR3nt: TGTGCCACCAGTGACCTGGGACTAGCGGGAGCACCGCGGGATACGCAGTATTTT
CDR3aa: CATSDLGLAGAPRDTQYF

len: 12
v_gene: TRBV7-2
d_gene: NA
abundance: NA
j_gene: TRBJ2-1
CDR3nt: TGTGCCAGCAGCTTACAGCGCCATGAGCAGTTCTTC
CDR3aa: CASSLQRHEQFF

len: 13
v_gene: TRBV5-1
d_gene: NA
abundance: few
j_gene: TRBJ1-2
CDR3nt: TGCGCCAGCAGCTTTGGTACAGGGCGCGGCTACACCTTC
CDR3aa: CASSFGTGRGYTF

len: 15
v_gene: TRBV7-3
d_gene: NA
abundance: few
j_gene: TRBJ2-1
CDR3nt: TGTGCCAGCAGCCCGACAGCTACCTCCTACAATGAGCAGTTCTTC
CDR3aa: CASSPTATSYNEQFF

len: 14
v_gene: TRBV20-1
d_gene: NA
abundance: NA
j_gene: TRBJ1-2
CDR3nt: TGCAGTGCTCTAGGGGGAATCAACGGGAAGGGCTACACCTTC
CDR3aa: CSALGGINGKGYTF

len: 15
v_gene: TRBV5-1
d_gene: TRBD1
abundance: NA
j_gene: TRBJ2-7
CDR3nt: TGCGCCAGCAGCCCAGGGACAGGGTATCCCTACGAGCAGTACTTC
CDR3aa: CASSPGTGYPYEQYF

len: 18
v_gene: TRBV3-1
d_gene: NA
abundance: few
j_gene: TRBJ2-3
CDR3nt: TGTGCCAGCAGCCCCAGGGGGGCTAGCGGTGGGGTGACAGATACGCAGTATTTT
CDR3aa: CASSPRGASGGVTDTQYF

len: 13
v_gene: TRBV6-6
d_gene: NA
abundance: NA
j_gene: TRBJ2-7
CDR3nt: TGTGCCAGCAGCCCAGCGATATCAGGGGAGCAGTACTTC
CDR3aa: CASSPAISGEQYF

len: 14
v_gene: TRBV29-1
d_gene: TRBD2
abundance: NA
j_gene: TRBJ2-3
CDR3nt: TGCAGCGCCTCCCTAGCGGGAGTGACAGATACGCAGTATTTT
CDR3aa: CSASLAGVTDTQYF

len: 15
v_gene: TRBV4-1
d_gene: NA
abundance: few
j_gene: TRBJ1-5
CDR3nt: TGCGCCAGCAGCCAAGATCTGAATGTCTATCAGCCCCAGCATTTT
CDR3aa: CASSQDLNVYQPQHF

len: 13
v_gene: TRBV7-6
d_gene: NA
abundance: NA
j_gene: TRBJ1-2
CDR3nt: TGTGCCAGCAGCTCAAGCCCAGGGTATGGCTACACCTTC
CDR3aa: CASSSSPGYGYTF